This T cell receptor beta chain emerged from a study of T cell changes during pregnancy in multiple sclerosis. Measured with immunoSEQ multiplex PCR; TCRdb has only the in-frame clones, and not every one. The table lists approximately 72,000 clones, about 90% of them singletons, with 1.5% to 2% in the top ten. Germline V lookup: CDR1 MGHDK, CDR2 SYGVNS. V was shortened by 2 bases and J by 1 base, with 8 bases between the two germline ends. The CDR3 sequence is 14 residues long. This sequence was found in a female donor in good health, enrolled as a control in a pregnancy study. The sequenced sample was peripheral blood, obtained in the first trimester of pregnancy. The V call is TRBV25-1, the J call TRBJ1-2, with a tentative D call TRBD1 (5 bases). Here the CDR3 reads CASSEQGSNYGYTF. The CDR3 DNA follows: TGTGCCAGCAGTGAACAGGGTAGTAACTATGGCTACACCTTC.